These T cell receptor beta chains were read from a single sample in a study of T cell responses to AZD1222 COVID-19 vaccine. Libraries were prepared by immunoSEQ multiplex PCR; TCRdb keeps only in-frame clonotypes and omits some of them. The sample has approximately 110,000 clones, more than 75% seen once. The sequencing here drew on peripheral blood, taken on day 0 of AZD1222 vaccination. The receptor set was obtained from an adult in good health. CDR3s include the opening cysteine and the closing phenylalanine or tryptophan. D genes are given only for firm matches. Not every row has a clone size; where given, it reads once, few, many or a size class.

TGTGCCAGTAGTCTTCTAGGACAGGTCACAGATACGCAGTATTTT,CASSLLGQVTDTQYF,TRBD1,-,TRBJ2-3,TRBV19
TGTGCCAGCAGCCAGGATCACGGACTAGCGGGAGAGGTTGAGCAGTTCTTC,CASSQDHGLAGEVEQFF,TRBD2,-,TRBJ2-1,TRBV3-1/TRBV3-2
TGTGCCAGCAGCCCCAGGACAGGGGCCATGCAGGGGGGCTACACCTTC,CASSPRTGAMQGGYTF,TRBD1,few,TRBJ1-2,TRBV7-8
TGTGCCAGCAGCCAAGTCAACAGCGGGGGCTCCTACGAGCAGTACTTC,CASSQVNSGGSYEQYF,TRBD2,once,TRBJ2-7,TRBV4-2
TGTGCCAGTAGTATCGCCGTGACAGCTCAAGAGACCCAGTACTTC,CASSIAVTAQETQYF,-,-,TRBJ2-5,TRBV19
TGTGCCAGCAGCGCGGGGACAGGGTCGGAGGAAAAACTGTTTTTT,CASSAGTGSEEKLFF,TRBD1,few,TRBJ1-4,TRBV9
TGCGCCAGCACAATGGGCGGCCCTTTCCAAGAGACCCAGTACTTC,CASTMGGPFQETQYF,-,-,TRBJ2-5,TRBV5-1
TGCAGCGTTGAGGAGCTCTCTGGAAACACCATATATTTT,CSVEELSGNTIYF,-,-,TRBJ1-3,TRBV29-1
TGTGCCAGCAGCCGACAGGTGGTTGGGGCCAACGTCCTGACTTTC,CASSRQVVGANVLTF,-,once,TRBJ2-6,TRBV6-2/TRBV6-3
TGCGCCAGCAGCTTGTCGGGACAGACCAATTCACCCCTCCACTTT,CASSLSGQTNSPLHF,TRBD1,-,TRBJ1-6,TRBV5-1
TGTGCCAGCTCATCGGACATACAAGAGACCCAGTACTTC,CASSSDIQETQYF,-,-,TRBJ2-5,TRBV18
TGTGCCAGCAGTTTAAACCTAGCTGAGACCCAGTACTTC,CASSLNLAETQYF,-,-,TRBJ2-5,TRBV27
TGTGCCACCTTAAAAGGGGGCTTATGGCCGACACGAAACACCATATATTTT,CATLKGGLWPTRNTIYF,TRBD1,-,TRBJ1-3,TRBV7-6
TGTGCCAGCAGTGAGTTTAGGGGTAGGGCAGATACGCAGTATTTT,CASSEFRGRADTQYF,-,-,TRBJ2-3,TRBV2
TGCGCCAGCAGCCAAGGTATGGCGAACACTGAAGCTTTCTTT,CASSQGMANTEAFF,-,-,TRBJ1-1,TRBV4-1
TGTGCCAGCAGTATGTCAGGACTAGCGGGAACCTACAATGAGCAGTTCTTC,CASSMSGLAGTYNEQFF,TRBD2,once,TRBJ2-1,TRBV2
TGTGCCAGCAGCGTAGCTGCCTTCAATCAGCCCCAGCATTTT,CASSVAAFNQPQHF,-,-,TRBJ1-5,TRBV9
TGTGCCAGTAGTATCGGGGATTACTACGAGCAGTACTTC,CASSIGDYYEQYF,-,-,TRBJ2-7,TRBV19
TGTGCCAGCAGCTTATCAGGCAGGGCCCACGAGCAGTACTTC,CASSLSGRAHEQYF,-,-,TRBJ2-7,TRBV11-2
TGTGCCAGCAGCTTAAGGGGGTCTAGGAACACTGAAGCTTTCTTT,CASSLRGSRNTEAFF,-,-,TRBJ1-1,TRBV5-4
TGTGCCAGCAGCCAAGATCAGAGGCGGATCTACGAGCAGTACTTC,CASSQDQRRIYEQYF,-,-,TRBJ2-7,TRBV3-1/TRBV3-2
TGTGCCAGCAGCTTTCCTGGCGGGGAGCTGTTTTTT,CASSFPGGELFF,-,once,TRBJ2-2,TRBV7-3
TGTGCCAGCAGCGGGATGGGCTCCTACAATGAGCAGTTCTTC,CASSGMGSYNEQFF,-,many,TRBJ2-1,TRBV7-2
TGTGCCAGCAGACAGATGAGGGAGGGCTGGAATCAGCCCCAGCATTTT,CASRQMREGWNQPQHF,-,-,TRBJ1-5,TRBV19
TGTGCCAGCAGTGAAGCGTGGGGGCGGGATGAAGCTTTCTTT,CASSEAWGRDEAFF,-,-,TRBJ1-1,TRBV6-1
TGTGCCAGCAGCCCCAACCGAGCCGCGGGACTAGCGGGCTACGAGCAGTACTTC,CASSPNRAAGLAGYEQYF,TRBD2,-,TRBJ2-7,TRBV3-1/TRBV3-2
TGTGCCAGCAGTTCCTCTGGACAGGGTTCGGACATTCAGTACTTC,CASSSSGQGSDIQYF,TRBD1,-,TRBJ2-4,TRBV27
TGTGCCAGCAGCCAAGCGTCACAGGCAACTAATGAAAAACTGTTTTTT,CASSQASQATNEKLFF,-,-,TRBJ1-4,TRBV4-2
TGTGCCAGCAGCCAAGGGGAATCCTACGAGCAGTACTTC,CASSQGESYEQYF,-,-,TRBJ2-7,TRBV3-1/TRBV3-2
TGTGCCAGCGGAGGACAGGGGTATGGCTACACCTTC,CASGGQGYGYTF,TRBD1,-,TRBJ1-2,TRBV3-1/TRBV3-2
TGCAGCGTCCTGAGGGTAGGGGACGGTGGCTATGGCTACACCTTC,CSVLRVGDGGYGYTF,-,-,TRBJ1-2,TRBV29-1
TGCGCCAGCAGTGAGTCCGGGATAAGCACAGATACGCAGTATTTT,CASSESGISTDTQYF,-,-,TRBJ2-3,TRBV10-2
TGCGCCAGCAGCTTGAGCCCTGGTAGCTCTGGAAACACCATATATTTT,CASSLSPGSSGNTIYF,-,once,TRBJ1-3,TRBV5-1
TGTGCCAGCAGCAAAGGTAGGGCAGCCGAGACCCAGTACTTC,CASSKGRAAETQYF,-,-,TRBJ2-5,TRBV21-1
TGTGCCAGCAGCTTTACCAGCAGTCACAATGAGCAGTTCTTC,CASSFTSSHNEQFF,-,-,TRBJ2-1,TRBV7-6
TGTGCCAGTAGTCTACAGGGGGCTGGGGCCAACGTCCTGACTTTC,CASSLQGAGANVLTF,TRBD1,-,TRBJ2-6,TRBV19
TGTGCCAGCAGCTTGGAGGGGGCGCTCGGTGGGGCCAACGTCCTGACTTTC,CASSLEGALGGANVLTF,-,-,TRBJ2-6,TRBV7-9
TGTGCCAGCAGCCCCCTAGCAACCGAGCAGTACTTC,CASSPLATEQYF,-,-,TRBJ2-7,TRBV6-5
TGTGCCAGCAGTTTATCTGGAGTTCCAGATACGCAGTATTTT,CASSLSGVPDTQYF,-,-,TRBJ2-3,TRBV28
TGTGCCAGCATCCTACAGGGGGCCCTTCTAGAAGCTTTCTTT,CASILQGALLEAFF,TRBD1,-,TRBJ1-1,TRBV6-5
TGTGCCAGCAGTGAACCCAACTATGGCTACACCTTC,CASSEPNYGYTF,-,-,TRBJ1-2,TRBV2
TGCGCCAGCAGTGAGGGGGCCACCTACAATGAGCAGTTCTTC,CASSEGATYNEQFF,-,once,TRBJ2-1,TRBV10-2
TGTGCCAGTAGTATTCATACGCTTGGTCAGCCCCAGCATTTT,CASSIHTLGQPQHF,-,-,TRBJ1-5,TRBV19
TGTGCCTGGGGCACCGGCGGTTCTGGCTACACCTTC,CAWGTGGSGYTF,-,-,TRBJ1-2,TRBV30
TGTGCCAGCAGCTTAGGACAGGGGCGGAATTCACCCCTCCACTTT,CASSLGQGRNSPLHF,TRBD1,-,TRBJ1-6,TRBV13
TGTGCCAGCAGTGAAGGACTAGCGGGAACCGATACGCAGTATTTT,CASSEGLAGTDTQYF,TRBD2,-,TRBJ2-3,TRBV6-1
TGTGCCAGCAGCTCCTCAAACGAGCAGTACTTC,CASSSSNEQYF,-,-,TRBJ2-7,TRBV7-8
TGTGCCAGCAGCTTAGTAAAGGGAATCAGTTCACCCCTCCACTTT,CASSLVKGISSPLHF,-,-,TRBJ1-6,TRBV7-2
TGTGCCAGCAGTTTTCAGAATTCACCCCTCCACTTT,CASSFQNSPLHF,-,few,TRBJ1-6,TRBV28
TGTGCCAGCACCGCACCAGGGCAGGGGATCTATGGCTACACCTTC,CASTAPGQGIYGYTF,-,-,TRBJ1-2,TRBV27
TGTGCCAGCAGCTTCCCTCCAGGGGACGAGCAGTACTTC,CASSFPPGDEQYF,-,once,TRBJ2-7,TRBV5-4
TGTGCCAGCAGTGCAGGGGGCCAGGGTAGAGATACGCAGTATTTT,CASSAGGQGRDTQYF,TRBD1,-,TRBJ2-3,TRBV28
TGTGCCAGCAGCGTAGCGGGGACAGGGGGATTCTCTGGGGCCAACGTCCTGACTTTC,CASSVAGTGGFSGANVLTF,TRBD1,-,TRBJ2-6,TRBV9
TGTGCCAGCAGCGCGAGGGGCGACACTGAAGCTTTCTTT,CASSARGDTEAFF,-,-,TRBJ1-1,TRBV5-5